Listed here is a single T cell receptor (beta chain). Its antigen is currently not known. Base qualities are missing; no much larger clone stands one base away. Donors formed part of the validation cohort, which comprised about 120 subjects and was distinct from the first cohort of under 800 subjects. CDR1 and CDR2 are read off the germline V gene as MDHEN and SYDVKM. Taken from cysteine to phenylalanine, the CDR3 has 16 residues. Only the CDR3 portion is preserved as DNA: 48 bases, with reading frame beginning at the first base. Trimming takes 5 bases from V and 1 base from J, and the germline ends sit 15 bases apart. Library preparation was by the immunoSEQ multiplex PCR assay. Concerning the study's data processing: A statistical classification framework was built to diagnose cytomegalovirus status from the catalog of TCR beta chain sequences. The source is immuneACCESS, and TCRdb retained only in-frame sequences with V and J called. Part of the clones is not carried over; for the studies checked, unresolved V genes explain less than half of this, and the remainder is unexplained. V, J and clone size derive from that table, while D and trimming were established from the DNA sequence. The sample contains 100,000 to 150,000 clones, roughly 93% of them found a single time. The ten most abundant clones make up under 1.5% of the sample.

The data were taken from a study of cytomegalovirus exposure and HLA in healthy donors (dated by TCRdb to 2015 to 2018). Study-wide context: According to a later analysis, the 120 or so validation repertoires were produced on the same platform as the 700 or so repertoires of the first cohort. The study aimed to test whether signatures of past pathogen exposure could be identified by cataloging public T cell receptors. To predict cytomegalovirus infection status, the study brought together high-throughput TCR immunosequencing, statistical association of individual TCRs with disease status, and machine learning. Along with the roughly 670-subject first cohort, a separate validation cohort of 120 different subjects was used.

Points the paper makes about the study in general: A later analysis had no HLA typing for the validation cohort, so co-occurrence there was scored across all 130 or so repertoires. While some public TCRs were present in many individuals, most TCR sequences turned up only very rarely across donors. The authors suggested that the approach could potentially be extended to other disease states and immunological phenotypes. A total of 150 to 200 TCR beta chains were listed by the study as associated with cytomegalovirus. The classifier was reported to diagnose cytomegalovirus status with high specificity and sensitivity in both the original cohort and the validation cohort. In vitro tests confirmed that a few of the cytomegalovirus-associated TCR beta chains recognize cytomegalovirus antigens. Subsequent analysis determined that TCRs grouped into clusters in the first cohort also showed a tendency toward co-occurrence across the roughly 110 validation repertoires, and 85% to 95% of cluster scores exceeded 0.

This clonotype originated in a woman aged 18-29 years in good health and CMV-seronegative. The V gene is TRBV28 and the J gene is TRBJ2-4, with a tentative D gene TRBD2 over 5 matching bases. The sequenced sample was PBMCs. Read as DNA, the sequence is TGTGCCAGCAGTCCGATCGGGTCGGGGGCCAAAAACATTCAGTACTTC. Translated, it reads CASSPIGSGAKNIQYF.